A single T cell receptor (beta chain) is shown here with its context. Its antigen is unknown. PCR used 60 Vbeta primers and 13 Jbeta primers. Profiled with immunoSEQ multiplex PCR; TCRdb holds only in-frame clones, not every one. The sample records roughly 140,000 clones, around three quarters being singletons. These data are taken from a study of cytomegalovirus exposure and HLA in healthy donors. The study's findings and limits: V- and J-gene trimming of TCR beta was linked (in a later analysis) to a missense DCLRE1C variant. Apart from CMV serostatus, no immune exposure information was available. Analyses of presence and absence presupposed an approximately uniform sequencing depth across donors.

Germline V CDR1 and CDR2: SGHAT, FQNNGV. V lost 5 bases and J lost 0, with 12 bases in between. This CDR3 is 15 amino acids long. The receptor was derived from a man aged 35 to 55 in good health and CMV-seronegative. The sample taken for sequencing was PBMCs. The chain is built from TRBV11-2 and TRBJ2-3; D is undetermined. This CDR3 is CASSLLWASTDTQYF. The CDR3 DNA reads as TGTGCCAGCAGCCTCTTATGGGCTAGCACAGATACGCAGTATTTT.